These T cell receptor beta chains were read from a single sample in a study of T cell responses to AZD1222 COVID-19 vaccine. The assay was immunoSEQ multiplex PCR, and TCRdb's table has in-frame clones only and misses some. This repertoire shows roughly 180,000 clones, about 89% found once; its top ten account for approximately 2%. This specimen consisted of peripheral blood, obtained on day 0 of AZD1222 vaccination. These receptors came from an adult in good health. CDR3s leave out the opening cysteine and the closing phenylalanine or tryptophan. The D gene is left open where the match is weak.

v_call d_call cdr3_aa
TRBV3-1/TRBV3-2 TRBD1 ASSHQFKTGGINEQY
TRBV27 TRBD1 ASSSPGTGQSYNEQF
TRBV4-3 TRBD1 ASSPSGTGGYSGNTIY
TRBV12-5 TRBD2 ASGSGTSGNTDTQY
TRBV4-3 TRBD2 ASSQDRPASGSTDTQY
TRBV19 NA ASSFRAGPYEQY
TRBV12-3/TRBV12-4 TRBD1 ASSLKGAGGYT
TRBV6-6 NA ASIHTRGGLH
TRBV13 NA ASSMTTPSLY
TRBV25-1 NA ASSEWTVNEQY
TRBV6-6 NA ASSSDWAGYT
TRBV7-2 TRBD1 ASSTWGKGADGNTIY
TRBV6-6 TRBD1 ASTYTGGQTEAF
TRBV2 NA ASSVDKNIQY
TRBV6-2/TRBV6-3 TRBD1 ASSGAGGYNQPQH
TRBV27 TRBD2 ASRGRDRENIQY
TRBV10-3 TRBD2 AISRVGLSGRINEQF
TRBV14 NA ASRRGGLGTEAF
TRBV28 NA ASSSPGGGGANVLT
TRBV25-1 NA ASRGGGGGSPLH
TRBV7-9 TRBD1 ASSTTGGNSPLH
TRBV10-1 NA ASSAQEGSTDTQY
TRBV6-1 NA ASSEFPGFGQPQH
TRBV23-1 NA ASSHSLDRYT
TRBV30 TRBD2 AWSELAGARNEQF
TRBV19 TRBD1 ASSIGSGQVLNTEAF
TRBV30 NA AWSGGENQPQH
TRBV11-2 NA ASSFDWRSEKLF
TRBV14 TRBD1 ASSTRQGSYYEQY
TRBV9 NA ASSVGPVNTEAF
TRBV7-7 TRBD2 ASSLDLLAGGHHEQF
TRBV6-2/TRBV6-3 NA ASSDYEQY
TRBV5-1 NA ASSLGRTQETQY
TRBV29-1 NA SVGKGTGPRETQY
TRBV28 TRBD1 ASSPVDRDSYEQY
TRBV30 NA AWSVSSYEQY
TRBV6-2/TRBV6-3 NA ASSYGIQFATKNIQY
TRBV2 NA ASSVTTNEQF
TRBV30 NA AWRTGPWGYT
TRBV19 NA ASSIQQGSHTEAF
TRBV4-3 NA ASSQGTDTQPQH
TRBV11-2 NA ASSRVNEKLF
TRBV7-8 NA ASSLASETDPYEQY
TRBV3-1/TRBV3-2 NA ASSQGARWGETQY
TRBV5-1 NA ASSLDGNQPQH
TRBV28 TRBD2 ASSLWGGSTDTQY
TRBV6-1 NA ASSERGLDKNIQY
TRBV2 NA ATNQGYNEQF
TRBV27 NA ASTPGWALNSPLH
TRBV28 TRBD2 ASSLSLAGGPDTQY
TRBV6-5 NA ASSFHKRRTEAF
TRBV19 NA ASSIQDQPQH
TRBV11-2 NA ASSLGGQETQY
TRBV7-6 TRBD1 ASSQWTGISGANVLT
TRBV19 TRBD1 ASSRDRGKSTEAF
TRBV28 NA ASSFAGAPYNEQF
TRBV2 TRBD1 ASKKTGGTDTQY
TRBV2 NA ASSEQANTEAF
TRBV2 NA ASSLQGREGDTQY